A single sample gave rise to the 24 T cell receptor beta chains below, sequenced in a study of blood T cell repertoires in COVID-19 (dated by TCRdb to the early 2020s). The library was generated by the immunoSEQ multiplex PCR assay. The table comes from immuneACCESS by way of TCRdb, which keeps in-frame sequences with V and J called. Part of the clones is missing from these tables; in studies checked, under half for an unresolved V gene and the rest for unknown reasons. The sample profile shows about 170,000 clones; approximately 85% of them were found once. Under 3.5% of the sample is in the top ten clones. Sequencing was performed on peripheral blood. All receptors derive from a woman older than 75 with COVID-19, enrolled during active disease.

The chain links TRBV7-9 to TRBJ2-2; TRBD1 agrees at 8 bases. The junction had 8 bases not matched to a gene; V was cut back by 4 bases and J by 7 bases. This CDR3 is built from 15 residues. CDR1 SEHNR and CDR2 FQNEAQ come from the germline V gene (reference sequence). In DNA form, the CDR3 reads TGTGCCAGCAGCTCCGGGACAGGTCTCCTCGGGGAGCTGTTTTTT. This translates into CASSSGTGLLGELFF.

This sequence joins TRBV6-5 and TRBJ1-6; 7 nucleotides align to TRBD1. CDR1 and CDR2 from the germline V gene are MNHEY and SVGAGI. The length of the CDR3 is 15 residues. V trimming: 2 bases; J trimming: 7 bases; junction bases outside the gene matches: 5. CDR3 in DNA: TGTGCCAGCAGTTACACAGGGGCCGCGAATTCACCCCTCCACTTT. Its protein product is CASSYTGAANSPLHF.

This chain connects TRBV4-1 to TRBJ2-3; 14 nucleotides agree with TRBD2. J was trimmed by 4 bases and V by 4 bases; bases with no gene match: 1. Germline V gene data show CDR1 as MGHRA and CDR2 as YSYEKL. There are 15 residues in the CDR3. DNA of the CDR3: TGCGCCAGCAGCCCGGGACTAGCGGGGGCAGATACGCAGTATTTT. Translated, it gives CASSPGLAGADTQYF.

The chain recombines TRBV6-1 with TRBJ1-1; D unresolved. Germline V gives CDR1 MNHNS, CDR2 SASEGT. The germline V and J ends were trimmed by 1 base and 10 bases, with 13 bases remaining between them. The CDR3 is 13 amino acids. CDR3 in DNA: TGTGCCAGCAGTGAAGTTTGGGAGTCTGTAGCTTTCTTT. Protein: CASSEVWESVAFF.

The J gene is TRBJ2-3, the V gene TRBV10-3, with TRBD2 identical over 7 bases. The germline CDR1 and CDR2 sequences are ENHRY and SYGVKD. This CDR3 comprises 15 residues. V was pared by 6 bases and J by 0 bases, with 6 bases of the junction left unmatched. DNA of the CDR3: TGTGCCATCAGCAACCGGGGAGGGAGCACAGATACGCAGTATTTT. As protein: CAISNRGGSTDTQYF.

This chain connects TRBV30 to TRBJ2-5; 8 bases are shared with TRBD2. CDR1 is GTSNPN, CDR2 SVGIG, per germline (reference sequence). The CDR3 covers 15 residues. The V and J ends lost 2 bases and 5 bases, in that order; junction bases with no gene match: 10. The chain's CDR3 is CAWSKNLGTRETQYF. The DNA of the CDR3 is TGTGCCTGGAGTAAGAACCTCGGGACTAGGGAGACCCAGTACTTC.

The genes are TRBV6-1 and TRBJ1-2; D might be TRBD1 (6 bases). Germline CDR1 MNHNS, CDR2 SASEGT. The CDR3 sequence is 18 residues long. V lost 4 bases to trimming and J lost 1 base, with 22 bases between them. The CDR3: CASSGLTGFALLNYGYTF. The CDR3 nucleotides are TGTGCCAGCAGTGGACTCACAGGGTTCGCCCTTCTTAACTATGGCTACACCTTC.

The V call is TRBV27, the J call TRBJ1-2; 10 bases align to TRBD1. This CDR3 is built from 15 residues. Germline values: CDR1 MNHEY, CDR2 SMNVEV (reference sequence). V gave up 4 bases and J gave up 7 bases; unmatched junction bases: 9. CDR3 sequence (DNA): TGTGCCAGCAGTTCGCGGACAGGGGGTGAGGGTGGCTACACCTTC. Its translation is CASSSRTGGEGGYTF.

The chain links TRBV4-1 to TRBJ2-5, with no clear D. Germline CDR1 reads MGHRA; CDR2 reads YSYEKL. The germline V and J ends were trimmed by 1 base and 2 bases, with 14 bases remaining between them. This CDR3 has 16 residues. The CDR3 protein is CASSQGRIPTQETQYF. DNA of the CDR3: TGCGCCAGCAGCCAAGGACGTATCCCGACACAAGAGACCCAGTACTTC.

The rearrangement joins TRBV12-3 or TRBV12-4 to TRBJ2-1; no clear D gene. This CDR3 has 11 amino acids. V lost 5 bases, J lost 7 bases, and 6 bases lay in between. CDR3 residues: CASSIRNEQFF. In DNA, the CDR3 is TGTGCCAGCAGTATACGGAATGAGCAGTTCTTC.

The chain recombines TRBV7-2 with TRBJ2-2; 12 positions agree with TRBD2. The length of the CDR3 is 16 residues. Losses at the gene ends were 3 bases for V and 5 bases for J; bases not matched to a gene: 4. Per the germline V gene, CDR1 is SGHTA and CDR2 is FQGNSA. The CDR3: CASSLTSGSATGELFF. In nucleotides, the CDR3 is TGTGCCAGCAGCTTGACTAGCGGGAGCGCAACCGGGGAGCTGTTTTTT.

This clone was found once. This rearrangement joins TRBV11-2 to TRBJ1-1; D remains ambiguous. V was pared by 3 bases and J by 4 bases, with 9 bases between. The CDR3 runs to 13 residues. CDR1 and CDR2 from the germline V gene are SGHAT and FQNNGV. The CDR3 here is CASSFRRRTEAFF. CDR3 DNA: TGTGCCAGCAGCTTCAGGCGTCGCACTGAAGCTTTCTTT. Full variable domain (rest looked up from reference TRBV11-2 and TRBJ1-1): EAGVAQSPRYKIIEKRQSVAFWCNPISGHATLYWYQQILGQGPKLLIQFQNNGVVDDSQLPKDRFSAERLKGVDSTLKIQPAKLEDSAVYLCASSFRRRTEAFFGQGTRLTVV.

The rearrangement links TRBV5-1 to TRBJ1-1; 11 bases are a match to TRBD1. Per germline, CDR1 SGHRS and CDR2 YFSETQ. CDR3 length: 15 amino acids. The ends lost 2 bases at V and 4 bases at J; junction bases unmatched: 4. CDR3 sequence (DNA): TGCGCCAGCAGCTTAGAGGGACAGGGGGTCACTGAAGCTTTCTTT. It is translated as CASSLEGQGVTEAFF.

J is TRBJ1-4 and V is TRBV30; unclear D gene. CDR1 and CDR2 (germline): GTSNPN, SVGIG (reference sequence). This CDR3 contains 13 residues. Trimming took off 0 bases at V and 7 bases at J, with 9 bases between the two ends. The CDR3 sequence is CAWSVRGLEKLFF. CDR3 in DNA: TGTGCCTGGAGTGTACGCGGCCTTGAAAAACTGTTTTTT.

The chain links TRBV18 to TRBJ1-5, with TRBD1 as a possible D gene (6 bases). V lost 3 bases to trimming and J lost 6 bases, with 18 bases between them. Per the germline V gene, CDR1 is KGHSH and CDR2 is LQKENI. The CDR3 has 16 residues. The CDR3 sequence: CASSPLGGGLSQPQHF. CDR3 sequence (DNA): TGTGCCAGCTCACCCCTAGGGGGGGGGTTAAGTCAGCCCCAGCATTTT.

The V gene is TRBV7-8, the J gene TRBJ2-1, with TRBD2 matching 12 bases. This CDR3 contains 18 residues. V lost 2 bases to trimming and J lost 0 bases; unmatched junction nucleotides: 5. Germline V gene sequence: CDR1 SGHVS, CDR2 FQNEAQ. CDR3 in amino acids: CASSLLASGGGSYNEQFF. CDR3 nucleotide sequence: TGTGCCAGCAGCTTACTGGCTAGCGGGGGGGGCTCCTACAATGAGCAGTTCTTC.

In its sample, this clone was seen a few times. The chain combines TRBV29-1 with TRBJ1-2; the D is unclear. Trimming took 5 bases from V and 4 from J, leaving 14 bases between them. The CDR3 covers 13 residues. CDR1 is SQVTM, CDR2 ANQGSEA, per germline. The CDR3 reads CSVRQPRGYGYTF. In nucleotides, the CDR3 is TGCAGCGTTCGGCAGCCGCGGGGCTATGGCTACACCTTC.

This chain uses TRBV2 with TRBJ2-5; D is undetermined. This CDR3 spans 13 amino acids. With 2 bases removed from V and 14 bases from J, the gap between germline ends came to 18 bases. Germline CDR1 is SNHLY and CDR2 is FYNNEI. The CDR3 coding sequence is TGTGCCAGCAGTGAATCCTGGGCCTCTCCACTTTACTTC. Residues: CASSESWASPLYF.

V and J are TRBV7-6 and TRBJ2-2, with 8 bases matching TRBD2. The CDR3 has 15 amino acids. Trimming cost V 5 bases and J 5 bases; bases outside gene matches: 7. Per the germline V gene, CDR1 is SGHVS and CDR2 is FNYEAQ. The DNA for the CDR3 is TGTGCCAGCAGCCTTCGGATAGCGGGAACCGGGGAGCTGTTTTTT. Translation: CASSLRIAGTGELFF. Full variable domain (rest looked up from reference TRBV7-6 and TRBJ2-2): GAGVSQSPRYKVTKRGQDVALRCDPISGHVSLYWYRQALGQGPEFLTYFNYEAQQDKSGLPNDRFSAERPEGSISTLTIQRTEQRDSAMYRCASSLRIAGTGELFFGEGSRLTVL.

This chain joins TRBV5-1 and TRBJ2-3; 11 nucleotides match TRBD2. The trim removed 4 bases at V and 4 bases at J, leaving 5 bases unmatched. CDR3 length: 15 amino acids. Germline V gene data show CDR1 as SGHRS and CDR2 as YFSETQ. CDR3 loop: CASSSTTSGADTQYF. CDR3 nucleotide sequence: TGCGCCAGCAGCAGCACGACTAGCGGGGCAGATACGCAGTATTTT. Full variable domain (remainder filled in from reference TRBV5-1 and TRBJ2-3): KAGVTQTPRYLIKTRGQQVTLSCSPISGHRSVSWYQQTPGQGLQFLFEYFSETQRNKGNFPGRFSGRQFSNSRSEMNVSTLELGDSALYLCASSSTTSGADTQYFGPGTRLTVL.

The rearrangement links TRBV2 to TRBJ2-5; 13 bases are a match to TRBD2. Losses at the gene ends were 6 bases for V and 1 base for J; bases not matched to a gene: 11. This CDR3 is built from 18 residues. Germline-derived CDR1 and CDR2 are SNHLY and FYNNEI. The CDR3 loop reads CASSRRLAGGTSQETQYF. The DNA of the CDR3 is TGTGCCAGCAGCCGGAGACTAGCGGGAGGAACGTCCCAAGAGACCCAGTACTTC.

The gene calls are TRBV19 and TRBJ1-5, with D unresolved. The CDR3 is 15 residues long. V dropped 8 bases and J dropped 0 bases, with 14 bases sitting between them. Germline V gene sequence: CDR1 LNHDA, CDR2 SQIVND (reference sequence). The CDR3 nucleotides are TGTGCCAGTGCGCGTGGGCGGGTTAGCAATCAGCCCCAGCATTTT. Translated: CASARGRVSNQPQHF.

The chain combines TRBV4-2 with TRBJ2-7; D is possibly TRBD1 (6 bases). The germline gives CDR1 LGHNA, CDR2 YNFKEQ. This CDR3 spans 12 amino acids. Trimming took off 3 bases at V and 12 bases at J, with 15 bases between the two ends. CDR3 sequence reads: CASSQEDSRRYF. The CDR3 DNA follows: TGTGCCAGCAGCCAGGAGGACAGCCGGAGGTACTTC.

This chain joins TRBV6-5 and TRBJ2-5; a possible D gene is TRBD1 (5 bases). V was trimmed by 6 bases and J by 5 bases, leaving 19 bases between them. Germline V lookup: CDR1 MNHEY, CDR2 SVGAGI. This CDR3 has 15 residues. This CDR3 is CASRRQGHYGETQYF. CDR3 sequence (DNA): TGTGCCAGCAGGCGCCAAGGACATTACGGGGAGACCCAGTACTTC.